What follows are 5 T cell receptor beta chains derived from one specimen sequenced in a study of cytomegalovirus exposure and HLA in healthy donors. The PCR ran on 60 Vbeta and 13 Jbeta primers. The table came from immunoSEQ multiplex PCR; TCRdb's copy has only in-frame clones and leaves some out. The sample has roughly 110,000 clones; about 80% are singletons. Source material: PBMCs. These receptors were taken from a woman aged 40 to 55 in good health and CMV-seropositive.

A few counts support this clone. This chain links TRBV28 with TRBJ1-5; TRBD1 matches at 11 bases. This CDR3 region has 17 residues. The germline CDR1 and CDR2 sequences are MDHEN and SYDVKM. The trim removed 1 base at V and 2 bases at J, leaving 4 bases unmatched. The CDR3 DNA follows: TGTGCCAGCAGTTTATTTCGGGGACAGGGGGGCAATCAGCCCCAGCATTTT. Residues: CASSLFRGQGGNQPQHF.

Concerning this clone: One end of the junction varies from germline; a read error may be responsible. The rearrangement joins TRBV7-9 to TRBJ1-5, with TRBD1 as a possible D gene (6 bases). CDR1 and CDR2 from the germline V gene are SEHNR and FQNEAQ (reference sequence). The CDR3 is made up of 14 amino acids. The CDR3 DNA sequence: TGTACCAGCAGCTACGGACAGCCGAATCAGCCCCAGCATTTT. It translates to CTSSYGQPNQPQHF.

V gene TRBV5-1 combines with J gene TRBJ2-3; a possible D gene is TRBD1 (6 bases). The CDR3 covers 14 residues. From germline, CDR1 is SGHRS and CDR2 YFSETQ. Trimming took off 9 bases at V and 0 bases at J, with 14 bases between the two ends. CDR3 in DNA: TGCGCCACACAACAGGGTCCTAGCACAGATACGCAGTATTTT. This gives the protein CATQQGPSTDTQYF.

The V call is TRBV18, the J call TRBJ2-2, with TRBD1 matching over 8 bases. V was clipped by 3 bases and J by 1 base; unmatched bases: 4. The germline V gene encodes CDR1 KGHSH and CDR2 LQKENI. The CDR3 extends over 16 amino acids. The CDR3, as DNA: TGTGCCAGCTCACCGAAGACAGGGGTGAACACCGGGGAGCTGTTTTTT. Translation: CASSPKTGVNTGELFF.

The chain joins TRBV28 to TRBJ1-2, with TRBD1 as a possible D gene (6 bases). CDR1 and CDR2 (germline): MDHEN, SYDVKM. The CDR3 runs 15 residues. Trimming cost V 11 bases and J 6 bases, with 25 bases left between them. CDR3 DNA sequence: TGTGCCGGGGGGGTCGGGGCCGGGGGCCCCAATGGCTACACCTTC. Translated, it gives CAGGVGAGGPNGYTF.